One sample yielded the 23 T cell receptor beta chains listed below, sequenced in a study of cytomegalovirus exposure and HLA in healthy donors. The PCR employed 60 Vbeta primers together with 13 Jbeta primers. Data came from immunoSEQ multiplex PCR; TCRdb stores just in-frame clones and leaves some out. The sample consists of fewer than 40,000 clones, roughly four fifths of them appearing once. Sequenced: PBMCs. The receptors come from a woman aged 35 to 49 in good health and CMV-seronegative.

The rearrangement links TRBV28 to TRBJ1-1; D not resolved. The CDR3 runs to 17 residues. CDR1 and CDR2 (germline): MDHEN, SYDVKM. Trimming pared 4 bases from V and 1 base from J, leaving 19 bases between. The CDR3 DNA sequence: TGTGCCAGCAGTTCAAGAGGGCAACTGCTCAAGAACACTGAAGCTTTCTTT. Protein product: CASSSRGQLLKNTEAFF.

The chain carries TRBV5-1 and TRBJ2-7; D is uncertain. CDR1 is SGHRS, CDR2 YFSETQ, per germline. The V and J ends lost 4 bases and 1 base respectively, with 6 bases between them. The length of the CDR3 is 12 residues. The CDR3, as DNA: TGCGCCAGCAGCCTAAATTCCTACGAGCAGTACTTC. Protein sequence: CASSLNSYEQYF.

V usage is TRBV13 and J usage is TRBJ2-1; D may be TRBD1 (5 bases). Germline V gene lookup returns CDR1 PRHDT and CDR2 FYEKMQ (reference sequence). The V and J ends lost 2 bases and 0 bases respectively, with 11 bases between them. The CDR3 length is 16 residues. The CDR3 nucleotides read TGTGCCAGCAGCTTAATGACAGTTAGCTCCTACAATGAGCAGTTCTTC. Protein sequence: CASSLMTVSSYNEQFF.

J is TRBJ2-7 and V is TRBV6-6, with TRBD1 identical over 8 bases. The CDR3 contains 12 residues. Germline V CDR1 and CDR2: MNHNY, SVGAGI (reference sequence). CDR3 sequence: CASSTGQGAPNV. CDR3 coding DNA: TGTGCCAGCAGTACAGGGCAGGGGGCCCCAAACGTC.

This chain connects TRBV5-1 to TRBJ1-4; unclear D gene. This CDR3 contains 13 residues. Germline V gene sequence: CDR1 SGHRS, CDR2 YFSETQ. V lost 6 bases and J 3 bases, leaving 9 bases between the germline ends. CDR3 loop: CASKPTPNEKLFF. The DNA for the CDR3 is TGCGCCAGCAAACCTACTCCTAATGAAAAACTGTTTTTT. Full variable domain (rest looked up from reference TRBV5-1 and TRBJ1-4): KAGVTQTPRYLIKTRGQQVTLSCSPISGHRSVSWYQQTPGQGLQFLFEYFSETQRNKGNFPGRFSGRQFSNSRSEMNVSTLELGDSALYLCASKPTPNEKLFFGSGTQLSVL.

The rearrangement joins TRBV7-2 to TRBJ2-7, with D perhaps TRBD1 (7 bases). The CDR3 has 14 residues. Germline V gives CDR1 SGHTA, CDR2 FQGNSA. V was trimmed by 2 bases and J by 3 bases, leaving 11 bases between them. DNA for the CDR3: TGTGCCAGCAGCTTACGCGGGACAGTCTACGAGCAGTACGTC. Encoded protein: CASSLRGTVYEQYV.

This chain links TRBV5-6 with TRBJ2-2; D is possibly TRBD1 (7 bases). V lost 8 bases and J lost 5, with 16 bases in between. Germline-derived CDR1 and CDR2 are SGHDT and YYEEEE. CDR3 length: 14 amino acids. The CDR3 nucleotides are TGTGCCAGTTCCCGGACAGGAGGGACCGGGGAGCTGTTTTTT. Translating gives CASSRTGGTGELFF.

The chain carries TRBV19 and TRBJ2-7; 12 nucleotides match TRBD2. V was pared by 7 bases and J by 1 base, with 8 bases of the junction left unmatched. The CDR3 is made up of 16 amino acids. The germline V gene encodes CDR1 LNHDA and CDR2 SQIVND (reference sequence). The DNA for the CDR3 is TGTGCCAGTAAAGAAACACTAGCGGGGGGATCCTACGAGCAGTACTTC. Translating gives CASKETLAGGSYEQYF. Filled out from reference TRBV19 and TRBJ2-7, the complete variable domain reads DGGITQSPKYLFRKEGQNVTLSCEQNLNHDAMYWYRQDPGQGLRLIYYSQIVNDFQKGDIAEGYSVSREKKESFPLTVTSAQKNPTAFYLCASKETLAGGSYEQYFGPGTRLTVT.

This sequence joins TRBV19 and TRBJ1-2; D is perhaps TRBD1 (5 bases). With 10 bases removed from V and 4 bases from J, the gap between germline ends came to 13 bases. The CDR3 extends over 12 amino acids. Germline loops: CDR1 LNHDA, CDR2 SQIVND (reference sequence). The CDR3 spells CATRVVSYGYTF. CDR3 DNA: TGTGCCACCAGGGTAGTGAGCTATGGCTACACCTTC. Filled out from reference TRBV19 and TRBJ1-2, the complete variable domain reads DGGITQSPKYLFRKEGQNVTLSCEQNLNHDAMYWYRQDPGQGLRLIYYSQIVNDFQKGDIAEGYSVSREKKESFPLTVTSAQKNPTAFYLCATRVVSYGYTFGSGTRLTVV.

This CDR3 reads CASSAGGSSNTEAFF. For the CDR3, the DNA is TGCGCCAGCAGCGCGGGTGGGTCGTCGAACACTGAAGCTTTCTTT. The chain recombines TRBV5-1 with TRBJ1-1, with D unclear. V gave up 4 bases and J gave up 1 base, with 14 bases separating them. Per germline, CDR1 SGHRS and CDR2 YFSETQ. The CDR3 runs 15 residues.

The chain combines TRBV9 with TRBJ1-5; possible D gene TRBD1, 5 bases. The CDR3 covers 15 residues. V was cut by 0 bases and J by 7 bases, with 14 bases left in between. CDR1 is SGDLS and CDR2 is YYNGEE in the germline V gene. The CDR3 protein is CASSVGMGLGQPQHF. The CDR3 nucleotides read TGTGCCAGCAGCGTAGGTATGGGACTTGGACAGCCCCAGCATTTT.

This chain links TRBV28 with TRBJ2-5, with 7 bases lining up with TRBD1. Trimming took 5 bases from V and 7 from J; bases not matched to a gene: 10. The CDR3 contains 14 residues. CDR1 is MDHEN, CDR2 SYDVKM, per germline. CDR3 sequence: CASSKGQARGTQYF. The CDR3 DNA sequence: TGTGCCAGCAGTAAAGGACAGGCTAGGGGGACCCAGTACTTC.

The J gene is TRBJ1-2, the V gene TRBV19, with D maybe TRBD1 (6 bases). V gave up 6 bases and J gave up 3 bases, with 17 bases separating them. CDR1 and CDR2 from the germline V gene are LNHDA and SQIVND (reference sequence). This CDR3 has 15 residues. This CDR3 reads CASSVTGYNDYGYTF. The CDR3 region has the DNA TGTGCCAGTAGCGTGACAGGCTATAACGACTATGGCTACACCTTC.

The count of this clone is one. The chain couples TRBV7-2 to TRBJ1-1; D unresolved. In germline, CDR1 is SGHTA, CDR2 FQGNSA. CDR3 size: 13 residues. V was shortened by 4 bases and J by 5 bases, with 11 bases between the two germline ends. The CDR3 coding sequence is TGTGCCAGCAGCTCCACCTGGCAAACTGAAGCTTTCTTT. It encodes CASSSTWQTEAFF.

This rearrangement joins TRBV4-2 to TRBJ2-2, with D unresolved. The CDR3 consists of 17 residues. In germline, CDR1 is LGHNA, CDR2 YNFKEQ. With 0 bases removed from V and 0 bases from J, the gap between germline ends came to 11 bases. This CDR3 reads CASSQDLRSTNTGELFF. Written as DNA, the CDR3 is TGTGCCAGCAGCCAAGATCTGCGCTCCACGAACACCGGGGAGCTGTTTTTT.

V usage is TRBV6-5 and J usage is TRBJ2-1, with D possibly being TRBD2 (5 bases). Germline CDR1 and CDR2: MNHEY and SVGAGI. The CDR3 spans 14 residues. Trimming left V 6 bases short and J 0 bases short, with 9 bases between. DNA of the CDR3: TGTGCCAGCAGCAGAGGGAGCTCCTACAATGAGCAGTTCTTC. It codes for CASSRGSSYNEQFF.

The sample holds one count of this clone. V usage is TRBV4-3 and J usage is TRBJ1-1; tentative D call: TRBD1 (5 bases). Germline values: CDR1 LGHNA, CDR2 YSLEER. Trimming shortened V by 0 bases and J by 0 bases, and 11 bases separated the two germline ends. The CDR3 runs to 16 residues. This CDR3 is CASSQEVQGMNTEAFF. The CDR3 DNA reads TGCGCCAGCAGCCAAGAGGTCCAGGGAATGAACACTGAAGCTTTCTTT.

V gene TRBV28 combines with J gene TRBJ2-5, with D possibly being TRBD1 (6 bases). V lost 5 bases and J lost 2, with 24 bases in between. The germline CDR1 and CDR2 sequences are MDHEN and SYDVKM. The CDR3 extends over 18 amino acids. In nucleotides, the CDR3 is TGTGCCAGCAGTCCCGTGCCCCCTCATACAGGGAATCAAGAGACCCAGTACTTC. Translated: CASSPVPPHTGNQETQYF.

The rearrangement links TRBV28 to TRBJ2-5; 9 nucleotides agree with TRBD1. Germline loops: CDR1 MDHEN, CDR2 SYDVKM. This CDR3 has 16 amino acids. V shed 8 bases, J shed 5 bases, and the junction held 15 bases outside the gene matches. The CDR3 DNA reads as TGTGCCAGCCCCCCCGCGGGACAGGGAGGTTGGGAGACCCAGTACTTC. It encodes CASPPAGQGGWETQYF.

This clone was detected a few times. The chain is built from TRBV28 and TRBJ1-2, with 7 positions matching TRBD1. CDR1 and CDR2 (germline): MDHEN, SYDVKM. The CDR3 is made up of 14 amino acids. The V and J ends lost 2 bases and 8 bases, in that order; junction bases with no gene match: 8. DNA for the CDR3: TGTGCCAGCAGTTTAAATCGACAGGGTGGCGGCTACACCTTC. As protein: CASSLNRQGGGYTF.

CDR3 region: CASSQDLQETQYF. The CDR3 DNA reads TGTGCCAGCAGCCAAGATCTCCAAGAGACCCAGTACTTC. The gene calls are TRBV14 and TRBJ2-5; D call uncertain. The CDR3 contains 13 residues. V gave up 0 bases and J gave up 1 base, with 3 bases separating them. Germline V CDR1 and CDR2: SGHDN, FVKESK. Filled out from reference TRBV14 and TRBJ2-5, the complete variable domain reads EAGVTQFPSHSVIEKGQTVTLRCDPISGHDNLYWYRRVMGKEIKFLLHFVKESKQDESGMPNNRFLAERTGGTYSTLKVQPAELEDSGVYFCASSQDLQETQYFGPGTRLLVL.

The chain combines TRBV10-3 with TRBJ1-1; D possibly corresponds to TRBD1 (6 bases). The CDR3 totals 18 residues. Trimming pared 0 bases from V and 4 bases from J, leaving 21 bases between. Germline assignment: CDR1 ENHRY and CDR2 SYGVKD. This chain's CDR3 is CAISESKGRSGAGTEAFF. Written as DNA, the CDR3 is TGTGCCATCAGTGAGTCGAAAGGGCGCTCAGGGGCTGGCACTGAAGCTTTCTTT.

The chain uses TRBV4-1 and TRBJ1-2; the D gene is possibly TRBD1 (6 bases). Germline CDR1 MGHRA, CDR2 YSYEKL. The CDR3 loop spans 15 amino acids. Trimming took off 3 bases at V and 0 bases at J, with 11 bases between the two ends. The CDR3 DNA sequence: TGCGCCAGCAGCCAGCCAACAGGGTCTAACTATGGCTACACCTTC. This translates into CASSQPTGSNYGYTF.